This TCR beta chain was sequenced in a study of shared clonotypes between healthy human individuals. Study as a whole: The donors, two women and a few men, were aged 18 to 49.

The naive CD8 subset, CD45RO-negative cells positively selected for CCR7, excluded terminally differentiated effector memory CD45RA+ cells. Points from the study as a whole: Naive CD4 clonotypes overlapped across a handful of donors at roughly 5%. The represented genetic and exposure-history diversity was limited by the small number of donors. It was the non-shared clonotypes that had lower generation probabilities than clonotypes shared by all four donors.

This CDR3 is 14 amino acids long. Germline V gives CDR1 SEHNR, CDR2 FQNEAQ (reference sequence). V was cut by 1 base and J by 2 bases, with 8 bases left in between. The repertoire was sequenced with immunoSEQ multiplex PCR; TCRdb's copy has only in-frame clones and lacks some. This table has around 2,000,000 clones, under 95% appearing once. Concerning this clone itself: Its antigen is unknown. The same CDR3 can be traced to other DNA sequences in this sample.

This receptor was taken from a young man in good health. Some clones in this sample may be carry-over from other donors' samples. The genes are TRBV7-9 and TRBJ1-1; no clear D. The sequenced sample was naive CD8+ T cells from PBMCs. The CDR3 spells CASSLVLGNTEAFF. The DNA for the CDR3 is TGTGCCAGCAGCTTAGTTTTGGGTAACACTGAAGCTTTCTTT.